The entry below describes one TCR beta chain. TCR beta sequences were obtained from blood CD8+ and CD4+ T cells. CDR1 and CDR2 from the germline V gene are SGDLS and YYNGEE. The CDR3 runs 15 residues. The V gene lost 0 bases and the J gene lost 0 bases, with 7 bases spanning the gap. The record originates from a study of CD8 T cells in Susac syndrome. An amount of RNA that ranged from roughly 0.5 to 1 ug was reverse transcribed with random hexamers. TCR beta CDR3 was amplified by immunoSEQ covering 54 Vbeta and 13 Jbeta. Using its own MiXCR run on the immunoSEQ multiplex PCR reads, TCRdb lists one record per CDR3 protein. Of 150,000 to 200,000 distinct CDR3 sequences listed, roughly 95% were seen once; the top ten hold over 0.09%.

J is TRBJ1-3 and V is TRBV9; D unresolved. Material: CD4+ T cells from PBMCs. This clonotype was obtained from a human donor with multiple sclerosis. The CDR3 spells CASSVELHSGNTIYF. The CDR3 nucleotides read TGTGCCAGCAGCGTAGAGCTCCACTCTGGAAACACCATATATTTT.